These 2 T cell receptor beta chains came from one sample sequenced in a study of vaccination and CD4 T cells after COVID-19. The assay that was used to sequence DNA from cultured CD4+ T cells was the Oncomine TCR Beta short-read assay. TCRdb ran MiXCR on the PCR reads and lists one entry per CDR3 protein. The data hold some 11,000 distinct CDR3 sequences, with roughly 61% observed a single time. Sample treatment: approximately 11-day PBMC culture with coronavirus spike peptide pools or control peptides (ViraFEST assay). The antigens of these receptors remain unknown. Material: CD4+ T cells from blood, cultured in vitro, obtained before SARS-CoV-2 vaccination. These receptors were collected from a human donor who had recovered from COVID-19.

This clonotype was picked up a small number of times. V usage is TRBV7-9 and J usage is TRBJ2-3; 8 nucleotides line up with TRBD1. The CDR3 length is 16 residues. J gave up 0 bases and V 6 bases, and 8 bases lay outside the gene matches. CDR1 and CDR2 (germline): SEHNR, FQNEAQ (reference sequence). Here the CDR3 reads CASSPLWTGSTDTQYF. The CDR3 DNA follows: TGTGCCAGCAGTCCCCTCTGGACAGGGAGCACAGATACGCAGTATTTT.

This clonotype was found a few times. The chain employs TRBV20-1 and TRBJ2-7; D unclear. Between the trimmed V and J ends, which lost 6 bases and 0 bases, there was a span of 12 bases. CDR1 DFQATT and CDR2 SNEGSKA come from the germline V gene (reference sequence). The CDR3 consists of 13 residues. The CDR3 bases are TGCAGTGCCCATCCTCTGAGCTCCTACGAGCAGTACTTC. It specifies CSAHPLSSYEQYF.